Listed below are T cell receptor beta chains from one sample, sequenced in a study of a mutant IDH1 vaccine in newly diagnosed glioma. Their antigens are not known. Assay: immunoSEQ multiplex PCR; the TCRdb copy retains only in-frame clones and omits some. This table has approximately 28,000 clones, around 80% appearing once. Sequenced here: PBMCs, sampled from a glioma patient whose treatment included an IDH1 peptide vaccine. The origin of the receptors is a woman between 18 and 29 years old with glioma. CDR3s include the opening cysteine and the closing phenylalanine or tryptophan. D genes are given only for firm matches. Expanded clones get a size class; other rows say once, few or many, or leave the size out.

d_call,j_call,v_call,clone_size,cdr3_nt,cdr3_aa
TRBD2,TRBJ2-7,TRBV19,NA,TGTGCCAGTATGGCTAGCGGGAGCGAGCAGTACTTC,CASMASGSEQYF
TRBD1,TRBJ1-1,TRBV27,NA,TGTGCCAGCAGTGACAGGGAGAAAGCTTTCTTT,CASSDREKAFF
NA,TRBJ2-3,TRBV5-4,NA,TGTGCCAGCAGCCGAGGGTCAACAGGAATGGGCACAGATACGCAGTATTTT,CASSRGSTGMGTDTQYF
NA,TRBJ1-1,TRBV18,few,TGTGCCAGCTCACCGGAGACTGCCCCCCACACTGAAGCTTTCTTT,CASSPETAPHTEAFF
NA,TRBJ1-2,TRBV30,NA,TGTGCCTGGAGTGTTTGGTCGTACAATGGCTACACCTTC,CAWSVWSYNGYTF
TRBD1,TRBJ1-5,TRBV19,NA,TGTGCCAGTAGTCTCGTGGGACAGGTCAATCAGCCCCAGCATTTT,CASSLVGQVNQPQHF
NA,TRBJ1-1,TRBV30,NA,TGTGCCTGGAGTGTACGCTTCACAGGGTTTAATTGGAAGAACACTGAAGCTTTCTTT,CAWSVRFTGFNWKNTEAFF
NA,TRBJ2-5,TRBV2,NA,TGTGCCAGCAGCCCGGGAGAGACCCAGTACTTC,CASSPGETQYF
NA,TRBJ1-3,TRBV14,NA,TGTGCCAGCAGCCCGTATGCCTCTGGAAACACCATATATTTT,CASSPYASGNTIYF
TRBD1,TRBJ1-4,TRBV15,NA,TGTGCCACCAGCAGGGCCCAGGGGGGCGTTGAAAAACTGTTTTTT,CATSRAQGGVEKLFF
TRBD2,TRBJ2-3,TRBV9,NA,TGTGCCAGCAGCGTTGGGACTAGCGCGCAGTATTTT,CASSVGTSAQYF
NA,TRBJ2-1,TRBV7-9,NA,TGTGCCATCCTTGGGGACCGAGCCTACAATGAGCAGTTCTTC,CAILGDRAYNEQFF
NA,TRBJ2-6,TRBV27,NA,TGTGCCAGCAGTTCGACCCGGGTAGGGTACTACTCTGGGGCCAACGTCCTGACTTTC,CASSSTRVGYYSGANVLTF
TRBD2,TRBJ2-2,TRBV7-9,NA,TGTGCCAGCAGCTCCGGACTAGCGGGAGTAGCCGGGGAGCTGTTTTTT,CASSSGLAGVAGELFF
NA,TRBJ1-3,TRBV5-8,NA,TGTGCCAGCCCCTCACCTGGAAACACCATATATTTT,CASPSPGNTIYF
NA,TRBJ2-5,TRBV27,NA,TGTGCCAGCAGTCCAATACCCTTGGGGTATGATTCGACCTCTCGGGAGACCCAGTACTTC,CASSPIPLGYDSTSRETQYF
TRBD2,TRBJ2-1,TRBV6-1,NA,TGTGCCAGCAGTCCCGGGGGGATCTCCTACAATGAGCAGTTCTTC,CASSPGGISYNEQFF
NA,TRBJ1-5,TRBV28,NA,TGTGCCAGCAGTTCACCGGGACGTGGCTCAAATCAGCCCCAGCATTTT,CASSSPGRGSNQPQHF
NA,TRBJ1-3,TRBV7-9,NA,TGTGCCAGCAGCACCCCAGCCGGAAACACCATATATTTT,CASSTPAGNTIYF
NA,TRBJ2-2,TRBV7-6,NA,TGTGCCAGCAGTCTCCAGTCAGGGCGGACCGGGGAGCTGTTTTTT,CASSLQSGRTGELFF
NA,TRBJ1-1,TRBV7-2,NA,TGTGCCAGCAGATCCAACACTGAAGCTTTCTTT,CASRSNTEAFF
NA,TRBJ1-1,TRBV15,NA,TGTGCCAGCGGACGGAAGAACACTGAAGCTTTCTTT,CASGRKNTEAFF
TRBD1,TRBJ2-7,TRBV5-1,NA,TGCGCCAGCAGCCTGACAGGGACCGACTCCTACGAGCAGTACTTC,CASSLTGTDSYEQYF
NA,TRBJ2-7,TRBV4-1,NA,TGCGCCAGCAGAGATACCGGTCCCAATCCCTCGTTTGTCTTC,CASRDTGPNPSFVF
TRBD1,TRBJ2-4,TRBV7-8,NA,TGTGCCAGCGGACTTTTGGGACAGGGTCCCAAAAACATTCAGTACTTC,CASGLLGQGPKNIQYF
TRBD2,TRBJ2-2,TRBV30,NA,TGTGCCTGGAGTGTACCCCCGTGGGTAGCGGGAAACACCGGGGAGCTGTTTTTT,CAWSVPPWVAGNTGELFF
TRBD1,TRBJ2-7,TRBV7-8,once,TGTGCCAGCAGCAAACTACAGGGGCTCACCTACGAGCAGTACTTC,CASSKLQGLTYEQYF
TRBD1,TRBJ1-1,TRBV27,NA,TGTGCCAGCAGACTCTTCCCTGAGGGGGCCCTGAACACTGAAGCTTTCTTT,CASRLFPEGALNTEAFF
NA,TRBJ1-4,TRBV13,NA,TGTGCCAGCAGCTTAACGCAGGCCACAACCGGAAAACTGTTTTTT,CASSLTQATTGKLFF
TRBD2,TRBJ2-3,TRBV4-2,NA,TGTGCCAGCAGCCAAGAGAGCGGGGGGCTCATCGCGCAGTATTTT,CASSQESGGLIAQYF
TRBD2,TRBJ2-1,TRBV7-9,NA,TGTGCCAGCAGCTTGGAACTAGCGGGAGCCCACAATGAGCAGTTCTTC,CASSLELAGAHNEQFF
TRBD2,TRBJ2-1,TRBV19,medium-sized,TGTGCCAGTAGTCGGACTAGCGGGGATTACAATGAGCAGTTCTTC,CASSRTSGDYNEQFF
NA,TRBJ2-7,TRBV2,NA,TGTGCCAGTGCAGGGATCCCCTTCTACGAGCAGTACTTC,CASAGIPFYEQYF
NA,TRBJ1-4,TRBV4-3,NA,TGCGCCAGCAGCCCCCGAGGAGGGGAGGAAAAACTGTTTTTT,CASSPRGGEEKLFF
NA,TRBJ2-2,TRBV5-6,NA,TGTGCCAGCAGGGTGACACCGGCCGGGGAGCTGTTTTTT,CASRVTPAGELFF
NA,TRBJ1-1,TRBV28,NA,TGTGCCAGCAGCATCAGGGTTAGTGGCGCTGAAGCTTTCTTT,CASSIRVSGAEAFF
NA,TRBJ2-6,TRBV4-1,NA,TGCGCCAGCAGCCAGGAAGGTAGACCAGGGGCCAACGTCCTGACTTTC,CASSQEGRPGANVLTF
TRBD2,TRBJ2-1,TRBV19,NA,TGTGCCAGTAGCTACGCGGGGGGCCGCTCCTACAATGAGCAGTTCTTC,CASSYAGGRSYNEQFF
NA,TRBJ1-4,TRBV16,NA,TGTGCCAGCAGCCAGGAAAAACTGTTTTTT,CASSQEKLFF
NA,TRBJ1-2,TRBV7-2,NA,TGTGCCAGCAGCTTATCGCCAGACAACTATGGCTACACCTTC,CASSLSPDNYGYTF